This TCR beta chain is from a study of T-cell reconstitution after alpha-beta-depleted transplantation in children. Whole-study findings and limits: Reportedly, roughly two months post-transplant, alpha-beta T cells arose from several hundred expanded graft clones. Surviving recipient cells, namely T cells and thymic progenitors, were the source of high day-60 TCRbeta diversity in some patients. T-cell numbers and diversity one year post-transplant derived largely from freshly generated T cells.

V lost 0 bases and J 2 bases, leaving 11 bases between the germline ends. The V gene's germline CDR1 is SGHRS and CDR2 YFSETQ. The length of the CDR3 is 15 residues. The TCRbeta library incorporated unique molecular identifiers. Each CDR3 protein gets one entry after TCRdb re-called the PCR reads with MiXCR. The sample includes 500,000 to 600,000 distinct CDR3 sequences, over 25% seen only once; the top ten take about 35%. Comment on this clonotype: Its antigen is unknown.

This rearrangement joins TRBV5-1 to TRBJ2-5; the D gene is possibly TRBD2 (6 bases). The TCR comes from a boy in the first two years of life with Wiskott-Aldrich syndrome, due to receive a stem cell transplant. This specimen was PBMCs, taken before TCRalphabeta/CD19-depleted stem cell transplant. This CDR3 is CASSLGGTQQETQYF. The CDR3 coding sequence is TGCGCCAGCAGCTTGGGCGGGACGCAACAAGAGACCCAGTACTTC.